This T cell receptor beta chain came from a study of T cell repertoires in cytomegalovirus infection. Study-level information: Public TCR beta signatures provided an indication of both CMV infection and a matching HLA type.

This clonotype was detected many times. Its antigen is still unknown. J was trimmed by 4 bases and V by 9 bases; bases with no gene match: 7. This CDR3 has 13 amino acids. CDR1 LNHDA and CDR2 SQIVND come from the germline V gene (reference sequence). General observations from the study: HLA-C-restricted TCR beta clonotypes specific for CMV led the ex vivo response.

TCRdb re-derived calls from the reads in MiXCR, one entry per CDR3 protein. The data hold about half a million distinct CDR3 sequences, with 30% to 40% observed a single time. This specimen consisted of cultured PBMCs, obtained from culture after CMV antigen stimulation. This rearrangement joins TRBV19 to TRBJ1-2, with 8 bases matching TRBD1. This receptor was identified in a human donor in good health (CMV status not recorded). Some clones in this sample may be carry-over from other donors' samples. The CDR3 DNA is TGTGCCAGCAGTCGACAGGGGAGCTATGGCTACACCTTC. Protein sequence: CASSRQGSYGYTF.